The TCR beta chain described here comes from a study of cytomegalovirus exposure and HLA in healthy donors. As for this clone: Its antigen is unknown.

Trimming removed 0 bases from V and 2 bases from J, with 20 bases in between. The CDR3 contains 19 residues. Germline V lookup: CDR1 SGDLS, CDR2 YYNGEE. Findings and caveats of the study: Diagnosis of cytomegalovirus status made by the classifier reportedly showed high specificity and sensitivity. The finding came from a later analysis; first-cohort TCR clusters tended to co-occur in the 130 or so validation repertoires.

Assay: immunoSEQ multiplex PCR; the TCRdb copy retains only in-frame clones and omits some. Of about 170,000 clones in the sample, about 86% were seen once. This TCR derives from a woman aged 18-29 years in good health and CMV-seronegative. The genes are TRBV9 and TRBJ2-2, with a possible D match to TRBD1 (6 bases). Sample: PBMCs. CDR3 in amino acids: CASSVAVDTGKQNTGELFF. The CDR3 nucleotides are TGTGCCAGCAGCGTAGCGGTGGATACAGGGAAGCAAAACACCGGGGAGCTGTTTTTT.